This passage covers 15 T cell receptor beta chains from one sample sequenced in a study of cytomegalovirus exposure and HLA in healthy donors (dated 2017 in TCRdb). Libraries were prepared through the immunoSEQ multiplex PCR assay. For the multiplex PCR, a mixture combining 60 forward primers for TCR Vbeta segments and 13 reverse primers for TCR Jbeta segments was used. The table was pulled from immuneACCESS by TCRdb, which kept in-frame rearrangements only. Such tables lose some clones; where checked, under half of the loss comes from unresolved V genes, and the rest has no known cause. This sample is represented by roughly 140,000 clones; around 82% of them were singletons. Together, the top ten hold under 8.5% of the sample. Sequencing input: PBMCs. Source of these receptors: a woman aged 45-60 years in good health and CMV-seropositive.

The gene calls are TRBV1 and TRBJ2-5; TRBD1, as called in the table, went unchecked against the DNA. The J call may be mistaken, given a closer DNA end match to TRBJ2-7. TRBV1 corresponds to a pseudogene. The length of the CDR3 is 16 residues. The CDR3 region has the DNA TGCACCAGCAGCCATGATGGACAGGGAACCGCCTACGAGCAGTACTTC. Translation gives CTSSHDGQGTAYEQYF.

The chain is built from TRBV6-1 and TRBJ2-1; weak D call: TRBD2 (6 bases). The length of the CDR3 is 13 residues. The germline gives CDR1 MNHNS, CDR2 SASEGT. V dropped 7 bases and J dropped 9 bases, with 16 bases sitting between them. The CDR3 reads CASTQWGDGEQFF. The DNA for the CDR3 is TGTGCCAGCACCCAATGGGGGGACGGTGAGCAGTTCTTC.

The chain combines TRBV5-1 with TRBJ1-4; D is unclear. This CDR3 contains 13 residues. The V gene's germline CDR1 is SGHRS and CDR2 YFSETQ. V gave up 4 bases and J gave up 5 bases, with 9 bases separating them. The CDR3 loop is CASSGQANEKLFF. Written as DNA, the CDR3 is TGCGCCAGCAGCGGGCAGGCGAATGAAAAACTGTTTTTT.

V and J are TRBV7-7 and TRBJ2-7; 7 nucleotides agree with TRBD2. CDR3 size: 13 residues. The junction had 4 bases not matched to a gene; V was cut back by 3 bases and J by 5 bases. Per the germline V gene, CDR1 is SSHAT and CDR2 is FNYEAQ (reference sequence). This CDR3 reads CASSLGEGNEQYF. CDR3 nucleotides: TGTGCCAGCAGCTTGGGGGAGGGTAACGAGCAGTACTTC.

The V gene is TRBV7-9, the J gene TRBJ2-6; the match to TRBD1 covers 7 bases. The CDR3 spans 19 residues. Germline V gene data show CDR1 as SEHNR and CDR2 as FQNEAQ (reference sequence). V gave up 0 bases and J gave up 1 base; unmatched junction bases: 9. DNA for the CDR3: TGTGCCAGCAGCTTAGCAGGGGCAGGGGGAACATCTGGGGCCAACGTCCTGACTTTC. As protein: CASSLAGAGGTSGANVLTF.

V gene TRBV7-6 combines with J gene TRBJ2-1; D is perhaps TRBD2 (6 bases). The CDR3 consists of 14 residues. CDR1 is SGHVS and CDR2 is FNYEAQ in the germline V gene. Trimming left V 5 bases short and J 8 bases short, with 16 bases between. As DNA, the CDR3 is TGTGCCAGCAGCCGGGGACTCCCCGGGGATGAGCAGTTCTTC. This codes for CASSRGLPGDEQFF.

The chain is built from TRBV10-2 and TRBJ1-2; no reliable D call. Germline CDR1 and CDR2: WSHSY and SAAADI. The CDR3 runs to 15 residues. V shed 6 bases and J shed 6 bases, with 20 bases lying between them. In nucleotides, the CDR3 is TGCGCCAGCAGCCCGATATTGGCCTCAGGTGATGGCTACACCTTC. Encoded protein: CASSPILASGDGYTF.

The chain carries TRBV7-8 and TRBJ2-7; perhaps TRBD2 as D (6 bases). CDR3 size: 12 residues. Trimming removed 1 base from V and 6 bases from J, with 7 bases in between. Germline V CDR1 and CDR2: SGHVS, FQNEAQ. CDR3 sequence (DNA): TGTGCCAGCAGCTTAGGGGGAGGCGAGCAGTACTTC. It specifies CASSLGGGEQYF.

The CDR3 reads CASSPTSGATYEQYF. As DNA, the CDR3 is TGTGCCAGCAGCCCAACTAGCGGGGCAACCTACGAGCAGTACTTC. This chain joins TRBV7-9 and TRBJ2-7; TRBD2 matches at 10 bases. CDR3 length equals 15 residues. Germline CDR1 reads SEHNR; CDR2 reads FQNEAQ (reference sequence). After removal of 5 bases from V and 2 bases from J, the junction contained 6 bases not matched to a gene.

The chain joins TRBV5-4 to TRBJ1-2; unclear D gene. The CDR3 runs 13 residues. Trimming took off 1 base at V and 1 base at J, with 5 bases between the two ends. Germline V gives CDR1 SGHNT, CDR2 YYREEE (reference sequence). The CDR3 protein is CASSLNNNYGYTF. The CDR3 DNA follows: TGTGCCAGCAGCTTGAACAATAACTATGGCTACACCTTC.

The chain employs TRBV18 and TRBJ2-2; TRBD1 aligns across 9 bases. CDR3 length equals 15 residues. The V and J ends lost 4 bases and 1 base, in that order; junction bases with no gene match: 1. Germline-derived CDR1 and CDR2 are KGHSH and LQKENI. This CDR3 is CASSRGQGNTGELFF. The CDR3 region has the DNA TGTGCCAGCTCACGGGGACAGGGGAACACCGGGGAGCTGTTTTTT.

The chain couples TRBV4-3 to TRBJ2-7; 9 bases match TRBD2. CDR1 and CDR2 from the germline V gene are LGHNA and YSLEER. This CDR3 is built from 14 residues. Unmatched junction bases numbered 5, after V lost 4 bases and J lost 4 bases. The CDR3 coding sequence is TGCGCCAGCAGCCCGCGGGGGGGCTTATACGAGCAGTACTTC. It specifies CASSPRGGLYEQYF.

V usage is TRBV5-4 and J usage is TRBJ1-1; D may be TRBD1 (6 bases). The CDR3 has 17 amino acids. Germline CDR1 reads SGHNT; CDR2 reads YYREEE (reference sequence). With 0 bases removed from V and 0 bases from J, the gap between germline ends came to 15 bases. Here the CDR3 reads CASSLGGQLPMNTEAFF. CDR3 sequence (DNA): TGTGCCAGCAGCTTGGGAGGACAGCTACCTATGAACACTGAAGCTTTCTTT.

The chain carries TRBV7-8 and TRBJ1-3; D is perhaps TRBD1 (6 bases). The CDR3 consists of 15 residues. V was cut by 0 bases and J by 5 bases, with 11 bases left in between. Germline CDR1 reads SGHVS; CDR2 reads FQNEAQ. The chain's CDR3 is CASSLAGRGRNTIYF. The CDR3 coding sequence is TGTGCCAGCAGCTTAGCGGGCAGGGGTAGAAACACCATATATTTT.

The V gene is TRBV7-9, the J gene TRBJ2-1; TRBD2 agrees at 9 bases. The CDR3 runs to 15 residues. V gave up 4 bases and J gave up 10 bases; unmatched junction bases: 11. The germline CDR1 and CDR2 sequences are SEHNR and FQNEAQ (reference sequence). This CDR3 is CASSSSSSGVREQFF. In DNA, the CDR3 is TGTGCCAGCAGCTCATCCTCTAGCGGGGTTCGGGAGCAGTTCTTC.